This entry lists 32 T cell receptor beta chains sequenced from one sample in a study of blood T cell repertoires in COVID-19. This table comes from immunoSEQ multiplex PCR, and its TCRdb copy is limited to in-frame clones, with some not included. The sample carries over 25,000 clones, roughly nine tenths recorded once. The specimen sequenced was peripheral blood. The source is a man aged 65-85 years with active or convalescent COVID-19.

This chain links TRBV7-2 with TRBJ2-1; the match to TRBD1 covers 7 bases. Germline assignment: CDR1 SGHTA and CDR2 FQGNSA. The CDR3 totals 14 residues. Germline trimming cut 8 bases from V and 8 bases from J; bases unmatched to any gene: 12. The CDR3 bases are TGTGCCAGCGACCCCCGGGACAGTAAATATGAGCAGTTCTTC. Translated, it gives CASDPRDSKYEQFF.

The rearrangement links TRBV29-1 to TRBJ1-6; no reliable D call. Germline CDR1 and CDR2: SQVTM and ANQGSEA. The CDR3 has 13 amino acids. V dropped 6 bases and J dropped 10 bases, with 16 bases sitting between them. CDR3 sequence: CSVKEASGSPLHF. The CDR3 DNA is TGCAGCGTAAAAGAGGCCTCGGGATCACCCCTCCACTTT.

The DNA of the CDR3 is TGCGCCAGCGGGGACGGGAGCTCTATAACTGGAAACACCATATATTTT. As protein: CASGDGSSITGNTIYF. V and J are TRBV5-1 and TRBJ1-3; a possible D gene is TRBD1 (5 bases). This CDR3 is 16 amino acids long. V lost 7 bases, J lost 2 bases, and 19 bases lay in between. Germline V gene sequence: CDR1 SGHRS, CDR2 YFSETQ.

This rearrangement joins TRBV7-2 to TRBJ1-1; D call uncertain. Trimming stripped 5 bases from V and 5 bases from J, with 15 bases between. Germline lookup yields CDR1 SGHTA and CDR2 FQGNSA. This CDR3 is built from 14 residues. The DNA for the CDR3 is TGTGCCAGCAGCCCCGGACGGGGAACGACTGAAGCTTTCTTT. It yields the protein CASSPGRGTTEAFF.

The J gene is TRBJ2-7, the V gene TRBV28; possible D gene TRBD2, 6 bases. Germline V CDR1 and CDR2: MDHEN, SYDVKM. This CDR3 is built from 14 residues. V lost 2 bases, J lost 2 bases, and 10 bases lay in between. CDR3 loop: CASSLRGRAYEQYF. The CDR3 DNA sequence: TGTGCCAGCAGTTTACGGGGGAGAGCCTACGAGCAGTACTTC. Complete variable domain (other parts from reference TRBV28 and TRBJ2-7): DVKVTQSSRYLVKRTGEKVFLECVQDMDHENMFWYRQDPGLGLRLIYFSYDVKMKEKGDIPEGYSVSREKKERFSLILESASTNQTSMYLCASSLRGRAYEQYFGPGTRLTVT.

This clone was seen once. The chain has TRBV9 and TRBJ2-3; possibly TRBD2 for D (6 bases). The CDR3 loop spans 17 amino acids. Germline V gene data show CDR1 as SGDLS and CDR2 as YYNGEE. Trimming removed 4 bases from V and 0 bases from J, with 18 bases in between. The CDR3 DNA reads TGTGCCAGCAGCCCTTCTGTGGGGGACTCTAGCACAGATACGCAGTATTTT. Protein sequence: CASSPSVGDSSTDTQYF.

This clone was seen a single time. The same CDR3 can be traced to other DNA sequences in this sample. V is TRBV7-3 and J is TRBJ2-3; 10 bases fit TRBD2. CDR3 length equals 15 residues. Trimming took 5 bases from V and 0 from J; bases not matched to a gene: 2. Germline values: CDR1 SGHTA, CDR2 FQGTGA. CDR3: CASSRAGGSTDTQYF. CDR3 nucleotides: TGTGCCAGCAGCCGAGCGGGAGGGAGCACAGATACGCAGTATTTT.

This clone showed up just a few times. The V call is TRBV7-9, the J call TRBJ2-7, with 7 bases fitting TRBD1. The V segment lost 8 bases and the J segment 1 base; nucleotides outside the gene matches: 8. Per germline, CDR1 SEHNR and CDR2 FQNEAQ (reference sequence). This CDR3 comprises 14 residues. This chain's CDR3 is CASGFGTVSYEQYF. The CDR3 DNA follows: TGTGCCAGCGGATTTGGGACAGTGTCCTACGAGCAGTACTTC. The entire variable domain, with the rest obtained from reference TRBV7-9 and TRBJ2-7, is as follows: DTGVSQNPRHKITKRGQNVTFRCDPISEHNRLYWYRQTLGQGPEFLTYFQNEAQLEKSRLLSDRFSAERPKGSFSTLEIQRTEQGDSAMYLCASGFGTVSYEQYFGPGTRLTVT.

J is TRBJ1-5 and V is TRBV6-5; D gene unclear. Looked up from germline, CDR1 is MNHEY and CDR2 is SVGAGI. V lost 4 bases and J 6 bases, leaving 13 bases between the germline ends. The CDR3 has 14 amino acids. CDR3 DNA sequence: TGTGCCAGCAGTTTAGAGGGTTTCGGTCAGCCCCAGCATTTT. This gives the protein CASSLEGFGQPQHF.

V is TRBV19 and J is TRBJ2-5; 10 positions agree with TRBD1. V lost 7 bases, J lost 5 bases, and 7 bases stayed unmatched. The germline V gene has CDR1 LNHDA and CDR2 SQIVND (reference sequence). The CDR3 totals 14 residues. The CDR3 here is CASTSGQGTETQYF. CDR3 bases: TGTGCCAGTACCTCGGGACAGGGGACGGAGACCCAGTACTTC. Drawing the rest from reference TRBV19 and TRBJ2-5, the complete variable domain is DGGITQSPKYLFRKEGQNVTLSCEQNLNHDAMYWYRQDPGQGLRLIYYSQIVNDFQKGDIAEGYSVSREKKESFPLTVTSAQKNPTAFYLCASTSGQGTETQYFGPGTRLLVL.

The sample holds a few counts of this clone. The chain couples TRBV3-1 (or the pseudogene TRBV3-2) to TRBJ1-4, with TRBD1 matching over 7 bases. The trim removed 6 bases at V and 7 bases at J, leaving 26 bases unmatched. CDR3 length: 20 residues. CDR1 and CDR2 from the germline V gene are LGHDT and YNNKEL (reference sequence). The CDR3 loop reads CASRPSPYKESTGISEKLFF. CDR3 DNA: TGTGCCAGCAGGCCCTCCCCTTATAAAGAATCGACAGGGATTAGTGAAAAACTGTTTTTT.

This chain links TRBV7-8 with TRBJ2-1, with 9 bases lining up with TRBD2. The length of the CDR3 is 18 residues. Germline V CDR1 and CDR2: SGHVS, FQNEAQ. The ends lost 1 base at V and 7 bases at J; junction bases unmatched: 14. This chain's CDR3 is CASSLGLLAGYVGNEQFF. The CDR3 bases are TGTGCCAGCAGCTTAGGGCTCCTAGCGGGGTACGTCGGGAATGAGCAGTTCTTC.

The rearrangement joins TRBV27 to TRBJ2-5; the match to TRBD2 covers 11 bases. CDR3 length equals 17 residues. Looked up from germline, CDR1 is MNHEY and CDR2 is SMNVEV (reference sequence). The junction had 9 bases not matched to a gene; V was cut back by 4 bases and J by 2 bases. DNA for the CDR3: TGTGCCAGCAGTTCGCTGACTAGCGGGAAATCTCAAGAGACCCAGTACTTC. Amino acid sequence: CASSSLTSGKSQETQYF.

The chain uses TRBV7-6 and TRBJ1-2; TRBD1 matches at 7 bases. CDR1 is SGHVS, CDR2 FNYEAQ, per germline. J gave up 6 bases and V 2 bases, and 6 bases lay outside the gene matches. The CDR3 sequence is 14 residues long. CDR3 region: CASSLSGTDDGYTF. CDR3 sequence (DNA): TGTGCCAGCAGCTTAAGTGGGACAGATGATGGCTACACCTTC.

The V and J genes are TRBV7-9 and TRBJ1-4; TRBD1 agrees at 8 bases. Trimming at V came to 3 bases and at J to 4 bases, leaving 4 bases not matched to a gene. There are 15 residues in the CDR3. Germline-derived CDR1 and CDR2 are SEHNR and FQNEAQ (reference sequence). The CDR3 region is CASSFGQGSNEKLFF. CDR3 nucleotides: TGTGCCAGCAGCTTCGGACAGGGCAGTAATGAAAAACTGTTTTTT.

This clone has a single count. This chain joins TRBV10-3 and TRBJ2-4; TRBD2 is a possible D gene (5 bases). There are 14 residues in the CDR3. Germline V lookup: CDR1 ENHRY, CDR2 SYGVKD. Trimming removed 0 bases at V and 8 bases at J, with 11 bases between. The CDR3 DNA reads TGTGCCATCAGTGAGTCGCGGGCAGCGCACATTCAGTACTTC. The encoded protein is CAISESRAAHIQYF.

The gene calls are TRBV19 and TRBJ1-5; no firm D call. Looked up from germline, CDR1 is LNHDA and CDR2 is SQIVND (reference sequence). V was pared by 2 bases and J by 4 bases, with 12 bases between. The CDR3 is 15 amino acids. In nucleotides, the CDR3 is TGTGCCAGTAGTATAATAGGTGGCGGGAATCAGCCCCAGCATTTT. It is translated as CASSIIGGGNQPQHF.

This clone has only one observation. The chain recombines TRBV29-1 with TRBJ1-5, with 7 bases fitting TRBD1. Germline CDR1 reads SQVTM; CDR2 reads ANQGSEA. There are 13 residues in the CDR3. Germline trimming cut 6 bases from V and 1 base from J; bases unmatched to any gene: 3. In DNA form, the CDR3 reads TGCAGCGTCGGGGACAGCAGCAATCAGCCCCAGCATTTT. Residues: CSVGDSSNQPQHF.

This chain joins TRBV19 and TRBJ2-2, with unresolved D. CDR3 length: 16 amino acids. CDR1 is LNHDA and CDR2 is SQIVND in the germline V gene (reference sequence). V lost 0 bases and J lost 0, with 8 bases in between. The chain's CDR3 is CASSIEGTSNTGELFF. The CDR3, as DNA: TGTGCCAGTAGTATAGAGGGCACCTCGAACACCGGGGAGCTGTTTTTT.

V usage is TRBV29-1 and J usage is TRBJ2-5; possible D gene TRBD1, 5 bases. V lost 5 bases and J lost 5, with 12 bases in between. Germline CDR1 is SQVTM and CDR2 is ANQGSEA. CDR3 length equals 12 residues. The CDR3 region is CSVTREFETQYF. The CDR3 nucleotides are TGCAGCGTTACCAGGGAATTTGAGACCCAGTACTTC.

CDR3 residues: CASSYGSPRYEQYF. The CDR3 DNA reads as TGTGCCAGCAGTTACGGGAGTCCCCGCTACGAGCAGTACTTC. The chain carries TRBV6-2 or TRBV6-3 and TRBJ2-7; perhaps TRBD2 as D (5 bases). The CDR3 extends over 14 amino acids. The germline gives CDR1 MNHEY, CDR2 SVGEGT. Trimming removed 2 bases at V and 3 bases at J, with 11 bases between.

The chain recombines TRBV19 with TRBJ1-1, with D uncertain. The CDR3 has 13 amino acids. Deletions cut 4 bases from V and 5 bases from J, with 11 bases between. The germline CDR1 and CDR2 sequences are LNHDA and SQIVND (reference sequence). The CDR3 protein is CASSTVSGTEAFF. CDR3 bases: TGTGCCAGTAGTACGGTTTCGGGGACTGAAGCTTTCTTT.

The rearrangement joins TRBV10-1 to TRBJ2-1; possibly TRBD2 for D (7 bases). The germline V and J ends were trimmed by 2 bases and 4 bases, with 15 bases remaining between them. This CDR3 spans 16 amino acids. Germline-derived CDR1 and CDR2 are WNHNN and SYGVQD (reference sequence). The chain's CDR3 is CASSEGGGPPYNEQFF. The CDR3 DNA reads as TGCGCCAGCAGTGAGGGGGGGGGCCCGCCTTACAATGAGCAGTTCTTC.

The genes are TRBV6-5 and TRBJ2-1; a weak D match, TRBD2 (6 bases). Trimming removed 9 bases at V and 5 bases at J, with 14 bases between. Germline values: CDR1 MNHEY, CDR2 SVGAGI. The CDR3 runs to 13 residues. The CDR3 sequence: CASCGVTNNEQFF. The DNA of the CDR3 is TGTGCCAGTTGCGGGGTGACAAACAATGAGCAGTTCTTC.

V usage is TRBV27 and J usage is TRBJ1-4; D remains ambiguous. Deletions cut 5 bases from V and 7 bases from J, with 26 bases between. There are 18 residues in the CDR3. Germline V lookup: CDR1 MNHEY, CDR2 SMNVEV (reference sequence). The CDR3 coding sequence is TGTGCCAGCAGTGGGCGATATGTGACGGGGTCCTCGGGTGAAAAACTGTTTTTT. Residues: CASSGRYVTGSSGEKLFF.

The gene calls are TRBV7-9 and TRBJ1-3; 7 positions match TRBD1. CDR3 length equals 15 residues. J gave up 2 bases and V 4 bases, and 5 bases lay outside the gene matches. Germline V gene lookup returns CDR1 SEHNR and CDR2 FQNEAQ (reference sequence). The CDR3 coding sequence is TGTGCCAGCAGCTCAGGACAGGCTGCTGGAAACACCATATATTTT. It specifies CASSSGQAAGNTIYF.

The V gene is TRBV19, the J gene TRBJ1-2; 10 nucleotides match TRBD1. CDR1 and CDR2 (germline): LNHDA, SQIVND (reference sequence). The CDR3 length is 13 residues. Losses at the gene ends were 4 bases for V and 6 bases for J; bases not matched to a gene: 2. CDR3 nucleotides: TGTGCCAGTAGTACGACAGGGGGCGATGGCTACACCTTC. Its protein product is CASSTTGGDGYTF.

The CDR3 nucleotides read TGTGCCAGCAGCCCCGCCGGGGTAGGAAGCGGGGGGGCGACCCAGTACTTC. This gives the protein CASSPAGVGSGGATQYF. The chain joins TRBV9 to TRBJ2-5; 10 bases agree with TRBD2. The CDR3 contains 17 residues. V shed 4 bases, J shed 7 bases, and the junction held 16 bases outside the gene matches. Germline assignment: CDR1 SGDLS and CDR2 YYNGEE.

The chain combines TRBV29-1 with TRBJ2-1, with a tentative D call TRBD1 (5 bases). V was pared by 1 base and J by 14 bases, with 18 bases between. The length of the CDR3 is 13 residues. CDR1 SQVTM and CDR2 ANQGSEA come from the germline V gene. CDR3 in DNA: TGCAGCGTTGAAGGAACAAAAGACAGCTGGAAGTTCTTC. This encodes CSVEGTKDSWKFF.

The rearrangement links TRBV7-2 to TRBJ2-1; TRBD2 might be the D (5 bases). The CDR3 runs to 14 residues. V was trimmed by 3 bases and J by 4 bases, leaving 10 bases between them. Germline CDR1 is SGHTA and CDR2 is FQGNSA. CDR3 bases: TGTGCCAGCAGCTTGGCTAGCCGATACAATGAGCAGTTCTTC. Translation gives CASSLASRYNEQFF. The full variable domain, in which reference TRBV7-2 and TRBJ2-1 provide the parts outside the CDR3, is GAGVSQSPSNKVTEKGKDVELRCDPISGHTALYWYRQSLGQGLEFLIYFQGNSAPDKSGLPSDRFSAERTGGSVSTLTIQRTQQEDSAVYLCASSLASRYNEQFFGPGTRLTVL.

The chain joins TRBV21-1 to TRBJ2-5; TRBD2, as called in the table, went unchecked against the DNA. TRBV21-1 is a listed pseudogene. This CDR3 comprises 16 residues. DNA for the CDR3: TGTGCCAGCAGCAAGATGTCGGGACTACCCCTAGAGACCCAGTACTTC. The encoded protein is CASSKMSGLPLETQYF.

About this clone: Other DNA sequences in this specimen translate into the identical CDR3. The J gene is TRBJ1-2, the V gene TRBV7-9, with no clear D. Trimming took off 1 base at V and 4 bases at J, with 7 bases between the two ends. Looked up from germline, CDR1 is SEHNR and CDR2 is FQNEAQ (reference sequence). The CDR3 spans 13 residues. The CDR3 nucleotides are TGTGCCAGCAGCTTAGGGCAGTTCTATGGCTACACCTTC. Encoded protein: CASSLGQFYGYTF. The entire variable domain, with the rest obtained from reference TRBV7-9 and TRBJ1-2, is as follows: DTGVSQNPRHKITKRGQNVTFRCDPISEHNRLYWYRQTLGQGPEFLTYFQNEAQLEKSRLLSDRFSAERPKGSFSTLEIQRTEQGDSAMYLCASSLGQFYGYTFGSGTRLTVV.